This record covers a single T cell receptor beta chain. Its antigen remains unidentified. Per-nucleotide qualities are absent, and no much larger clonotype sits a single base away. This entry comes from a study of blood T cell repertoires in COVID-19 (dated by TCRdb to the early 2020s). Broadly, across the study: The collaborator samples originated in the United States, Italy and Spain and spanned the acute and convalescent phases of COVID-19. The prospective study material was composed of cDNA or gDNA derived from T cells, B-cell-depleted T cells, or PBMCs. The dataset comprised deeply sampled blood TCRbeta repertoires from subjects exposed to, actively infected with, or recovered from COVID-19. The repertoires were made available in a free public database intended to serve as a resource for research on the immune response to SARS-CoV-2. Samples came from the ongoing ImmuneRACE study (first 160 participants) plus 1,254 subjects from 6 global collaborators. Sample metadata almost always included a de-identified subject ID, COVID-19 status, age in years and sex. Where available, HLA class I and class II types were taken from metadata supplied by the sample provider and were not determined by assay-based typing. Broad study findings and their caveats: The quantity of clinical and demographic metadata differed by source and by participant and was supplied without curation.

The collaborating institutions used their own protocols to collect whole blood in K2EDTA tubes. For TCRbeta analysis, collaborators shipped samples in one of three forms: frozen whole blood, isolated PBMCs, or DNA extracted from either of those sample types. The immunoSEQ Assay, a bias-controlled multiplex PCR, was used to amplify TCRbeta CDR3 regions from genomic DNA. Regarding the original processing steps: Within the assay, amplification of reference gene primers was used to estimate how many nucleated cells each sample contained. To quantify the absolute abundance of each unique TCRbeta CDR3 rearrangement, sequence reads were collapsed and filtered. For each sample, productive Simpson clonality was calculated as the square root of Simpson's diversity index across productive rearrangements. Sourced from immuneACCESS, this table was stored by TCRdb with only in-frame sequences that have V and J called. A share of the clones is absent; for the studies checked, an unresolved V gene accounts for under half, and the remainder has no known explanation. V, J and clone size derive from that table, while D and trimming were established from the DNA sequence. This sample comprises about 120,000 clones, 60% to 85% of them detected only once. 2.3% of the sample belongs to the ten largest clones.

The sample taken for sequencing was peripheral blood. This clonotype originated in an older man with acute or convalescent COVID-19.

The bases read TGCGCCAGCAGCGTGGGACAGGGCTATGGCTACACCTTC. Translated, this gives CASSVGQGYGYTF. The chain links TRBV5-1 with TRBJ1-2; 9 junctional bases match TRBD1. The germline V gene specifies SGHRS as CDR1 and YFSETQ as CDR2. The CDR3 starts with the cysteine, ends with the phenylalanine, and has 13 residues. The retained sequence is limited to the CDR3, 39 bases, with the frame set at the first base. From V the trimming removes 4 bases and from J it removes 4 bases, while the gene matches leave 2 bases of the junction unaccounted for.